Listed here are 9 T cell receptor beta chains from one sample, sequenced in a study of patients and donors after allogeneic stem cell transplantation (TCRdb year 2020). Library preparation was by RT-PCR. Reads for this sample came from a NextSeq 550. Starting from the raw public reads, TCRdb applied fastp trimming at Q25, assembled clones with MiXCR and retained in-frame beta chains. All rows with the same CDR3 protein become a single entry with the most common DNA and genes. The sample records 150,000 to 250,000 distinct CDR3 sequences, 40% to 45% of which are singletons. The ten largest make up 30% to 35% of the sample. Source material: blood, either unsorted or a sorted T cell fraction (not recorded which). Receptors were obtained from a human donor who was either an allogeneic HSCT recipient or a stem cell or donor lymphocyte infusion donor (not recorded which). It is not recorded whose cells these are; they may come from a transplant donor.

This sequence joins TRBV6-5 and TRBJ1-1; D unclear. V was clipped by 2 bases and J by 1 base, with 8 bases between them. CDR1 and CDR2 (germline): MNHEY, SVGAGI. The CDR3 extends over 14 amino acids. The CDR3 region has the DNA TGTGCCAGCAGTTACGGACTTGGGAACACTGAAGCTTTCTTT. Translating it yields CASSYGLGNTEAFF.

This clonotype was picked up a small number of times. This chain's CDR3 is CASSVGASEAFF. CDR3 coding DNA: TGTGCCAGCAGCGTAGGGGCATCTGAAGCTTTCTTT. The chain combines TRBV9 with TRBJ1-1; no reliable D call. V was trimmed by 0 bases and J by 6 bases, leaving 6 bases between them. This CDR3 is built from 12 residues. CDR1 is SGDLS and CDR2 is YYNGEE in the germline V gene. Complete variable domain (other parts from reference TRBV9 and TRBJ1-1): DSGVTQTPKHLITATGQRVTLRCSPRSGDLSVYWYQQSLDQGLQFLIQYYNGEERAKGNILERFSAQQFPDLHSELNLSSLELGDSALYFCASSVGASEAFFGQGTRLTVV.

The CDR3 reads CSAPDGYTEAFF. CDR3 DNA: TGCAGTGCTCCGGACGGATACACTGAAGCTTTCTTT. V gene TRBV20-1 combines with J gene TRBJ1-1; no reliable D call. Trimming stripped 5 bases from V and 3 bases from J, with 10 bases between. Germline V gives CDR1 DFQATT, CDR2 SNEGSKA (reference sequence). The CDR3 is 12 residues long.

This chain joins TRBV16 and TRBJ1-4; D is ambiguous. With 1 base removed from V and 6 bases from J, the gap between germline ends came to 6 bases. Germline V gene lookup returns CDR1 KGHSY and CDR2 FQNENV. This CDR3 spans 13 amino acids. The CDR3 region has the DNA TGTGCCAGCAGCCAATTGACGGATGAAAAACTGTTTTTT. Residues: CASSQLTDEKLFF.

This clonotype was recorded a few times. The CDR3 loop reads CASSPQGGNTGELFF. As DNA, the CDR3 is TGCGCCAGCAGCCCCCAAGGAGGGAACACCGGGGAGCTGTTTTTT. This chain connects TRBV5-1 to TRBJ2-2; weak D call: TRBD2 (5 bases). Germline CDR1 reads SGHRS; CDR2 reads YFSETQ. V was cut by 4 bases and J by 1 base, with 11 bases left in between. The CDR3 spans 15 residues.

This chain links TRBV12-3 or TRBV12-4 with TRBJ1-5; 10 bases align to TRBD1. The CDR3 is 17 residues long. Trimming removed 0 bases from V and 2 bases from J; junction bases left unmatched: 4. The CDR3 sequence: CASSLAWDRGRNQPQHF. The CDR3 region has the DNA TGTGCCAGCAGTTTAGCTTGGGACAGGGGCCGCAATCAGCCCCAGCATTTT.

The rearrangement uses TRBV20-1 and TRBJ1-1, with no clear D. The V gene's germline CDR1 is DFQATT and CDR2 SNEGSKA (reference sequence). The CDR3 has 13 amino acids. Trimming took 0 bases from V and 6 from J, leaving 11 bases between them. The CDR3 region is CSARDPLVAEAFF. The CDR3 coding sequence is TGCAGTGCTAGAGATCCCCTCGTGGCTGAAGCTTTCTTT.

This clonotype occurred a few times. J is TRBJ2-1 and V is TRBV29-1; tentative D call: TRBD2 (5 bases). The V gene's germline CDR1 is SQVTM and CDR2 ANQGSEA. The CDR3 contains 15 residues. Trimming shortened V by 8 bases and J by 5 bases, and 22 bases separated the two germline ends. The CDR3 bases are TGCAGCTTAGTAGGACGACGGGGTACACACAATGAGCAGTTCTTC. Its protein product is CSLVGRRGTHNEQFF.

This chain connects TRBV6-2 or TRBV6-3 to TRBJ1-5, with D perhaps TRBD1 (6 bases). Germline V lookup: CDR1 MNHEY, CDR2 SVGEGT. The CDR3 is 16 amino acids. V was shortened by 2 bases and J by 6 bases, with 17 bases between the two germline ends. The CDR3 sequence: CASSYDPQGKSQPQHF. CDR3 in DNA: TGTGCCAGCAGTTACGATCCCCAGGGGAAGAGTCAGCCCCAGCATTTT.